These T cell receptor beta chains were read from a single sample in a study of beta chain features in type 1 diabetes. Here immunoSEQ multiplex PCR was the method, and the copy in TCRdb shows in-frame clones only, minus some. This repertoire shows hundreds of thousands of clones, roughly a tenth found once; its top ten account for roughly 1%. The sample taken for sequencing was central memory CD4+ T cells from blood. These receptors all come from a man aged 25-45 years with type 1 diabetes. CDR3s include the opening cysteine and the closing phenylalanine or tryptophan. D genes are given only for firm matches. A row's size may be missing; if present it is once, few, many or a size class.

clone_size j_call d_call v_call cdr3_aa cdr3_nt
few TRBJ1-6 NA TRBV5-1 CASSFDRLNNSPLHF TGCGCCAGCAGCTTTGACAGACTTAATAATTCACCCCTCCACTTT
NA TRBJ1-1 TRBD1 TRBV11-2 CASSSRDREVGAFF TGTGCCAGCAGCAGCAGAGACAGGGAGGTCGGAGCTTTCTTT
few TRBJ1-2 NA TRBV4-3 CASSQGQTDYGYTF TGCGCCAGCAGCCAAGGACAGACCGACTATGGCTACACCTTC
NA TRBJ2-3 NA TRBV30 CAWVRTDTQYF TGTGCCTGGGTTCGAACAGATACGCAGTATTTT
NA TRBJ1-6 NA TRBV6-6 CASSFPRGPLHF TGTGCCAGCAGTTTCCCTAGAGGACCCCTCCACTTT
NA TRBJ2-7 TRBD1 TRBV15 CATSRDRASYEQYF TGTGCCACCAGCAGGGACAGGGCCTCCTACGAGCAGTACTTC
NA TRBJ2-5 TRBD2 TRBV9 CASSVAGTSDQETQYF TGTGCCAGCAGCGTAGCAGGGACTAGCGACCAAGAGACCCAGTACTTC
few TRBJ2-1 TRBD2 TRBV2 CASSTGNSGGSFSYNEQFF TGTGCCAGCAGCACCGGAAATAGCGGGGGGTCTTTTTCCTACAATGAGCAGTTCTTC
few TRBJ1-2 NA TRBV2 CASSEERGNYGSYTF TGTGCCAGCAGTGAAGAGAGGGGAAACTATGGTAGCTACACCTTC
few TRBJ1-2 TRBD1 TRBV30 CAWIGAGGIYGYTF TGTGCCTGGATAGGGGCAGGGGGTATCTATGGCTACACCTTC
NA TRBJ1-2 NA TRBV4-3 CASSQVGQGIGYTF TGCGCCAGCAGCCAAGTGGGCCAGGGCATTGGCTACACCTTC
NA TRBJ2-1 TRBD2 TRBV29-1 CSVEDRTSGNEQFF TGCAGCGTTGAAGATCGTACTAGCGGGAATGAGCAGTTCTTC
NA TRBJ2-2 TRBD2 TRBV2 CASGLAGGRTGELFF TGTGCCAGCGGTCTAGCGGGGGGCCGCACCGGGGAGCTGTTTTTT
NA TRBJ2-7 TRBD1 TRBV7-9 CASSSRDRVSVQYF TGTGCCAGCAGCTCCAGGGACAGGGTGTCGGTGCAGTACTTC
many TRBJ1-2 NA TRBV7-2 CASSLATHYGYTF TGTGCCAGCAGCTTAGCCACTCACTATGGCTACACCTTC
NA TRBJ1-2 NA TRBV30 CAWSGVERNYGYTF TGTGCCTGGAGTGGGGTCGAGAGAAACTATGGCTACACCTTC
NA TRBJ2-1 TRBD1 TRBV5-4 CASSHPVWDSQNEQFF TGTGCCAGCAGCCACCCGGTGTGGGACAGCCAAAATGAGCAGTTCTTC
few TRBJ2-3 TRBD1 TRBV13 CASSPGGTGGGTDTQYF TGTGCCAGCAGCCCGGGCGGGACAGGGGGTGGCACAGATACGCAGTATTTT
NA TRBJ2-7 NA TRBV7-9 CASSRQKSYEQYF TGTGCCAGCAGCCGTCAAAAGAGCTACGAGCAGTACTTC
NA TRBJ1-4 NA TRBV30 CAWSVQNEKLFF TGTGCCTGGAGTGTACAGAATGAAAAACTGTTTTTT
few TRBJ2-4 NA TRBV7-2 CASSLGGGNIQYF TGTGCCAGCAGCTTGGGAGGGGGGAACATTCAGTACTTC
NA TRBJ2-3 NA TRBV5-1 CASSLQGALSTDTQYF TGCGCCAGCAGCTTACAAGGGGCCCTATCCACAGATACGCAGTATTTT
many TRBJ1-2 NA TRBV5-1 CASSAGSYPGYTF TGCGCCAGCAGCGCGGGATCTTACCCCGGCTACACCTTC
NA TRBJ1-3 NA TRBV6-1 CASRDSPLVVNTIYF TGTGCCAGCAGGGACAGTCCTCTCGTCGTAAACACCATATATTTT
NA TRBJ1-2 NA TRBV7-2 CASSRDTTFQRGYTF TGTGCCAGCAGCAGGGACACAACCTTCCAGAGGGGCTACACCTTC
NA TRBJ1-6 NA TRBV7-2 CASRRDSPLHF TGTGCCAGCAGACGGGATTCACCCCTCCACTTT
NA TRBJ1-3 NA TRBV29-1 CSVGGSAGNTIYF TGCAGCGTTGGGGGGTCAGCTGGAAACACCATATATTTT
few TRBJ2-1 TRBD1 TRBV6-5 CASSYTPGTGHRFF TGTGCCAGCAGTTATACTCCGGGGACAGGTCATAGGTTCTTC
few TRBJ2-7 TRBD1 TRBV7-2 CASSFRQGEQYF TGTGCCAGCAGCTTCCGACAGGGCGAGCAGTACTTC